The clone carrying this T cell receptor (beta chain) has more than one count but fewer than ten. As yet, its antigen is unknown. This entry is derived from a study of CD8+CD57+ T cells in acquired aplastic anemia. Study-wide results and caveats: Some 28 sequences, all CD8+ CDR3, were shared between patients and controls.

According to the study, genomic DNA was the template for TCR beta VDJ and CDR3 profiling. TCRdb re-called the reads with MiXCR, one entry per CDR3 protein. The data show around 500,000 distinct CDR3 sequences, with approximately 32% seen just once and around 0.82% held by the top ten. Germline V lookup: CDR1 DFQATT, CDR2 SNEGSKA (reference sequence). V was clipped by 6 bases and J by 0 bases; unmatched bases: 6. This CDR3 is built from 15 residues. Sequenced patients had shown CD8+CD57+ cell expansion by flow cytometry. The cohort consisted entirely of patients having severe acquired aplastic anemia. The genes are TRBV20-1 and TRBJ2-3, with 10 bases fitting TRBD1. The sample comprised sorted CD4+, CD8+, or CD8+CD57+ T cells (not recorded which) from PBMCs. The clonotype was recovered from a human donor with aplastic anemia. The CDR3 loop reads CSARDRGISTDTQYF. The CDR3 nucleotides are TGCAGTGCCAGGGACAGGGGCATTAGCACAGATACGCAGTATTTT.